This TCR beta chain originates from a study of cytomegalovirus exposure and HLA in healthy donors. PCR was performed using 60 Vbeta and 13 Jbeta primers. Sequencing used immunoSEQ multiplex PCR; TCRdb keeps in-frame clones, though not all of them. Of around 140,000 clones detected, about four fifths appear once; the ten largest clones hold under 5%. Germline values: CDR1 GTSNPN, CDR2 SVGIG (reference sequence). Trimming cost V 3 bases and J 12 bases, with 17 bases left between them. The CDR3 is 13 amino acids. The receptor's source is a man aged 35 to 55 in good health and CMV-seronegative. J is TRBJ1-4 and V is TRBV30; tentative D call: TRBD1 (6 bases). Material: PBMCs. The CDR3 DNA follows: TGTGCCTGGAGCGGGCCGACAGGTCTGGAACTGTTTTTT. This sequence encodes CAWSGPTGLELFF.